Presented here are 3 T cell receptor beta chains from one specimen sequenced in a study of blood T cell repertoires in COVID-19. TCRdb's table, derived via immunoSEQ multiplex PCR, lists solely in-frame clones and lacks some. The sample has 150,000 to 200,000 clones; about 87% are singletons. The sample was peripheral blood. Receptors were obtained from a woman in her 70s with COVID-19, enrolled during active disease.

In its sample, this clone was seen a few times. V gene TRBV10-3 combines with J gene TRBJ2-3; 9 nucleotides agree with TRBD2. V was pared by 8 bases and J by 4 bases, with 10 bases of the junction left unmatched. The CDR3 loop spans 15 amino acids. The germline gives CDR1 ENHRY, CDR2 SYGVKD. CDR3 coding DNA: TGTGCCATCGGCTTTGGCGGGAGGGGCGCAGATACGCAGTATTTT. This gives the protein CAIGFGGRGADTQYF.

V is TRBV28 and J is TRBJ1-5; D remains unclear. Trimming stripped 3 bases from V and 1 base from J, with 10 bases between. The CDR3 length is 15 residues. Germline V gives CDR1 MDHEN, CDR2 SYDVKM. CDR3 amino acids: CASSFGGTSNQPQHF. CDR3 bases: TGTGCCAGCAGTTTCGGCGGAACCAGCAATCAGCCCCAGCATTTT.

This clone was seen only a few times. The chain combines TRBV10-3 with TRBJ2-7; D ambiguous. Trimming stripped 1 base from V and 7 bases from J, with 5 bases between. From germline, CDR1 is ENHRY and CDR2 SYGVKD. The CDR3 consists of 11 residues. CDR3 protein: CAISEYKEQYF. The DNA for the CDR3 is TGTGCCATCAGTGAGTACAAGGAGCAGTACTTC.